This T cell receptor (beta chain) was retrieved from a study of blood T cell repertoires in COVID-19. Study background: Collection of acute and convalescent COVID-19 samples took place in the United States, Italy and Spain.

Original handling: Nucleated cell number was recorded as an estimate derived from reference gene primer amplification. TCRdb's copy holds only in-frame clones and misses some; the assay was immunoSEQ multiplex PCR. The V and J calls and clone size are taken from that table; D and trimming were inferred from the DNA. There are some 200,000 clones in the sample; less than 90% occur only once, and approximately 9.9% lies in the top ten. It was during active infection that Seattle patients were enrolled and then longitudinally followed. With V trimmed by 4 bases and J by 0 bases, 4 bases remained unmatched. Germline V gene data show CDR1 as SGHRS and CDR2 as YFSETQ. The CDR3 runs to 16 residues.

Material: peripheral blood. The chain has TRBV5-1 and TRBJ2-2, with 9 bases aligning to TRBD2. The sequence came from a woman aged 55-70 years with COVID-19, enrolled during active disease. The CDR3 region is CASSPGLAPNTGELFF. The CDR3 coding sequence is TGCGCCAGCAGCCCCGGACTAGCGCCGAACACCGGGGAGCTGTTTTTT.